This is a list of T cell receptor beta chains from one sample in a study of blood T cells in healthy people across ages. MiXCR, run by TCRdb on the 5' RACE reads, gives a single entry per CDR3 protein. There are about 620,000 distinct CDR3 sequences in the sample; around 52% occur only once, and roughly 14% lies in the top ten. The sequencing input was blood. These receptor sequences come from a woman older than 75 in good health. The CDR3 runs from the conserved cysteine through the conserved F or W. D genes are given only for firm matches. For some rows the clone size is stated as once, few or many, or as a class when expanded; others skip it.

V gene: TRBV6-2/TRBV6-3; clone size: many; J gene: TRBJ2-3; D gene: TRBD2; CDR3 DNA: TGTGCCAGCAGTTACCCGACTAGCGGGGGGTTTACAGATACGCAGTATTTT; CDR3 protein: CASSYPTSGGFTDTQYF
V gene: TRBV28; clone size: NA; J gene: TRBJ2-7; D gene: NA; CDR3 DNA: TGTGCCAGCAGGCCTGGCGGGGCCTACTACGAGCAGTACTTC; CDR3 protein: CASRPGGAYYEQYF
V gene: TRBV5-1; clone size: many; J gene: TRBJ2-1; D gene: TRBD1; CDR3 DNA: TGCGCCAGCAGCACGGGACAGGGCAAGATAAATGAGCAGTTCTTC; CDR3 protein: CASSTGQGKINEQFF
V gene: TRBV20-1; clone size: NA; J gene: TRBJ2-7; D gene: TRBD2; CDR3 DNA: TGCAGTGCTAGTTGGGCTAGCGGGAGCCGAAACTTCTACGAGCAGTACTTC; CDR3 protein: CSASWASGSRNFYEQYF
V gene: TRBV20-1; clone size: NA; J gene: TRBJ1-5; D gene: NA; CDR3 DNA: TGCAGTGCTAGAGAGGTCAATCAGCCCCAGCATTTT; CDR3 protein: CSAREVNQPQHF
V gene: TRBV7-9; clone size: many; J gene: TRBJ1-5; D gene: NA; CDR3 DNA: TGTGCCAGCAGCGCGTGGGGCAGGGGACAGCCCCAGCATTTT; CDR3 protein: CASSAWGRGQPQHF
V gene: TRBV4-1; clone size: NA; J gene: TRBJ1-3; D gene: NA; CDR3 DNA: TGCGCCAGCAGCCAAGAGGAGGTGGGGGAGGCGGCTGGAAACACCATATATTTT; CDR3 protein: CASSQEEVGEAAGNTIYF
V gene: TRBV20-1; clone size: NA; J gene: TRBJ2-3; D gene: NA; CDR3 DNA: TGCAGTGCTAGAGATCAGGAGGGGGGGCAGGTCGATACGCAGTATTTT; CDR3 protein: CSARDQEGGQVDTQYF
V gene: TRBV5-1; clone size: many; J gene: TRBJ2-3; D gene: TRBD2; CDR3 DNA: TGCGCCAGCAGCTTGAGTCGCCTAGCGGGGGGACAAAGCACAGATACGCAGTATTTT; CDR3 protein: CASSLSRLAGGQSTDTQYF
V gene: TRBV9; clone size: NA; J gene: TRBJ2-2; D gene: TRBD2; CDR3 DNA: TGTGCCAGCAGCGTAGTGCCTGGGACTAGTAACACCGGGGAGCTGTTTTTT; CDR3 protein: CASSVVPGTSNTGELFF
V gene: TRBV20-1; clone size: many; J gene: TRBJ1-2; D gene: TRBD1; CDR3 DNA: TGCAGTGCTAGTGGGACAGCCGAACCGTATGGCTACACCTTC; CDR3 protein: CSASGTAEPYGYTF
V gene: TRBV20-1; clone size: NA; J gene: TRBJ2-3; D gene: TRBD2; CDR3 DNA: TGCAGTGTACCGGGAGGGGCAGATACGCAGTATTTT; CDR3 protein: CSVPGGADTQYF
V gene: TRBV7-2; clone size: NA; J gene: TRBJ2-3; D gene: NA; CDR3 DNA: TGTGCCAGCAGCCTGAAAAATACGCAGTATTTT; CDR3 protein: CASSLKNTQYF
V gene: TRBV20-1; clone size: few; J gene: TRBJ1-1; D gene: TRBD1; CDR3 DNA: TGCAGTGCCACGCCTATAGCCGGACAGGACATGAACACTGAAGCTTTCTTT; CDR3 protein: CSATPIAGQDMNTEAFF
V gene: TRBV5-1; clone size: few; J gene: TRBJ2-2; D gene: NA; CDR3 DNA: TGCGCCAGCAGCTTGCATCAGGGCCGGACCGGGGAGCTGTTTTTT; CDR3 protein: CASSLHQGRTGELFF
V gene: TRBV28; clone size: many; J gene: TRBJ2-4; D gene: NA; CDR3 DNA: TGTGCCAGCAGTTTTGATGGAGGCGGAGGCAAAAACATTCAGTACTTC; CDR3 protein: CASSFDGGGGKNIQYF
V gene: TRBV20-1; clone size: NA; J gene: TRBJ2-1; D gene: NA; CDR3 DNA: TGCAGTGCCCCGCAAGGTAACAGGGTTGGGCAGTTCTTC; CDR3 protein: CSAPQGNRVGQFF
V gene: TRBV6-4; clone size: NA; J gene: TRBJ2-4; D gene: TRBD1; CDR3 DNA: TGTGCCAGCAGGACAACAGGGGGCTCGGACATTCAGTACTTC; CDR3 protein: CASRTTGGSDIQYF
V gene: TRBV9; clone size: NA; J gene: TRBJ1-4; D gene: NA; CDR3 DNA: TGTGCCAGCAGCGTAGGGGGGAAGATGACTAATGAAAAACTGTTTTTT; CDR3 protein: CASSVGGKMTNEKLFF
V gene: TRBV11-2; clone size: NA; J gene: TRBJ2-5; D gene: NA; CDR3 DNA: TGTGCCAGCAGCTTAGTTGGGGACGGGACCCAGTACTTC; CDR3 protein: CASSLVGDGTQYF
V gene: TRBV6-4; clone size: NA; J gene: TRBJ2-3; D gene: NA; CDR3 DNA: TGTGCCAGCAGTGACAACTGGGGCACAGATACGCAGTATTTT; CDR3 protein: CASSDNWGTDTQYF
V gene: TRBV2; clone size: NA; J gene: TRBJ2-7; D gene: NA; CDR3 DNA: TGTGCCAGCAGGGGGAATAACAGGGTTATCTCCTACAATGAGCAGTACTTC; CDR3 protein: CASRGNNRVISYNEQYF
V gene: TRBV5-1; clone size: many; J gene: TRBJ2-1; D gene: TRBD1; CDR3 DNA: TGCGCCAGCAGCTTTACCGGGACAGGAGGGGATGAGCAGTTCTTC; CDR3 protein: CASSFTGTGGDEQFF
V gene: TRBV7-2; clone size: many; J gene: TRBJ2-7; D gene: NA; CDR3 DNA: TGTGCCAGCAGCTTAGTTTCCTCCTACGAGCAGTACTTC; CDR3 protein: CASSLVSSYEQYF
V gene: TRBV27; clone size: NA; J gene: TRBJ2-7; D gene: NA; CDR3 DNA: TGTGCCAGCAGTTCGACAGGCTCATACGAGCAGTACTTC; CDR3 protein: CASSSTGSYEQYF
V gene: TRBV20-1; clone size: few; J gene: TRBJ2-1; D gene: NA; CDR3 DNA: TGCAGTGCTACCCTTATAAGCCTATCAAGCTCCTACAATGAGCAGTTCTTC; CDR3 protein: CSATLISLSSSYNEQFF
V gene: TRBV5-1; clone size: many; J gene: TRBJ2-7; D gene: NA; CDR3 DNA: TGCGCCAGCAGTCCCCAAGGGGTTGTGTTCTACGAGCAGTACTTC; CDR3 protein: CASSPQGVVFYEQYF